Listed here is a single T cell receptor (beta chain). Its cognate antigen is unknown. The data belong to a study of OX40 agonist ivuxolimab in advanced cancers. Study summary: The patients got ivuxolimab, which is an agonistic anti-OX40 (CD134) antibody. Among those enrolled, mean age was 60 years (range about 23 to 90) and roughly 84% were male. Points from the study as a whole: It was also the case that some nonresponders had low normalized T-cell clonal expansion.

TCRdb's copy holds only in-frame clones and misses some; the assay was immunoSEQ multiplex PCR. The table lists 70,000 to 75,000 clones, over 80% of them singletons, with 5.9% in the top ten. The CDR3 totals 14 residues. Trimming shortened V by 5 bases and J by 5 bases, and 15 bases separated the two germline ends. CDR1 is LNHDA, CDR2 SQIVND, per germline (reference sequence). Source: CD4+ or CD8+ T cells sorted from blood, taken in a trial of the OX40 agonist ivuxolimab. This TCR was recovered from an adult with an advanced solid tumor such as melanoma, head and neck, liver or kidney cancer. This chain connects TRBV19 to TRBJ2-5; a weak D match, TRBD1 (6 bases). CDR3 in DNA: TGTGCCAGTAGTCTAGTTCAGGGGATGGAGACCCAGTACTTC. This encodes CASSLVQGMETQYF.